The 17 T cell receptor beta chains in this list originate from one sample, sequenced in a study of blood T cell repertoires in COVID-19. The table came from immunoSEQ multiplex PCR; TCRdb's copy has only in-frame clones and leaves some out. Among some 100,000 clones listed, about 85% were seen once. The sample was peripheral blood. Source of these receptors: a woman in her sixties or seventies with active or convalescent COVID-19.

The chain links TRBV19 to TRBJ2-1; 11 positions agree with TRBD2. The V segment lost 9 bases and the J segment 6 bases; nucleotides outside the gene matches: 7. CDR1 and CDR2 from the germline V gene are LNHDA and SQIVND (reference sequence). The CDR3 consists of 14 residues. The CDR3 here is CASKTTSGINEQFF. CDR3 in DNA: TGTGCCAGCAAAACGACTAGCGGGATCAATGAGCAGTTCTTC.

This chain links TRBV6-6 with TRBJ1-2; 11 nucleotides align to TRBD1. J lost 8 bases, V lost 6 bases, and 8 bases had no gene match. Germline CDR1 MNHNY, CDR2 SVGAGI (reference sequence). The CDR3 has 14 residues. CDR3 in amino acids: CASSQGQGGWGYTF. DNA of the CDR3: TGTGCCAGCAGCCAGGGACAGGGGGGATGGGGCTACACCTTC.

The chain uses TRBV29-1 and TRBJ2-3; 9 bases map to TRBD2. CDR3 size: 13 residues. Germline CDR1 and CDR2: SQVTM and ANQGSEA. The trim removed 4 bases at V and 3 bases at J, leaving 2 bases unmatched. The CDR3 DNA reads TGCAGCGTTGGAACTAGCGGGACAGATACGCAGTATTTT. It specifies CSVGTSGTDTQYF.

The J gene is TRBJ1-3, the V gene TRBV7-2; D call uncertain. The ends were cut back, 1 base at V and 3 bases at J, with 7 bases in the middle. The CDR3 is made up of 14 amino acids. Germline assignment: CDR1 SGHTA and CDR2 FQGNSA. DNA for the CDR3: TGTGCCAGCAGCTTAGGGTCGGTTGGAAACACCATATATTTT. Encoded protein: CASSLGSVGNTIYF.

The chain employs TRBV12-5 and TRBJ2-7, with 9 nucleotides matching TRBD2. The CDR3 runs to 15 residues. Germline V CDR1 and CDR2: LGHNT, FRNRAP. The V gene end was trimmed by 7 bases and the J gene end by 3 bases; junction bases not matched to a gene: 10. The CDR3 nucleotides read TGTGCTAGTGCCGGAGATCCTAGCGGGAACTACGAGCAGTACTTC. It codes for CASAGDPSGNYEQYF.

This chain connects TRBV15 to TRBJ2-7; D ambiguous. CDR1 is LNHNV and CDR2 is YYDKDF in the germline V gene (reference sequence). The CDR3 consists of 12 residues. Trimming removed 3 bases at V and 5 bases at J, with 8 bases between. The CDR3 here is CATSRRFDEQYF. CDR3 DNA sequence: TGTGCCACCAGCAGGAGGTTTGACGAGCAGTACTTC.

The chain combines TRBV5-1 with TRBJ2-3; tentatively, D is TRBD1 (5 bases). Trimming stripped 3 bases from V and 6 bases from J, with 11 bases between. Germline loops: CDR1 SGHRS, CDR2 YFSETQ. The CDR3 is 13 amino acids. The CDR3, as DNA: TGCGCCAGCAGCTCGAACCAGGGTGATACGCAGTATTTT. Translation gives CASSSNQGDTQYF.

There are a few counts of this clone. This chain uses TRBV6-1 with TRBJ1-3, with D perhaps matching TRBD1 (6 bases). The CDR3 sequence is 14 residues long. Germline assignment: CDR1 MNHNS and CDR2 SASEGT. V dropped 6 bases and J dropped 4 bases, with 13 bases sitting between them. CDR3 amino acids: CASSVQGNGNTIYF. DNA for the CDR3: TGTGCCAGCAGCGTACAGGGTAACGGAAACACCATATATTTT.

V is TRBV5-1 and J is TRBJ2-7, with TRBD2 identical over 7 bases. J lost 2 bases, V lost 2 bases, and 4 bases had no gene match. Per germline, CDR1 SGHRS and CDR2 YFSETQ. This CDR3 has 14 residues. The CDR3 protein is CASSLSGDAYEQYF. The DNA for the CDR3 is TGCGCCAGCAGCTTAAGCGGGGACGCCTACGAGCAGTACTTC. The full variable domain, in which reference TRBV5-1 and TRBJ2-7 provide the parts outside the CDR3, is KAGVTQTPRYLIKTRGQQVTLSCSPISGHRSVSWYQQTPGQGLQFLFEYFSETQRNKGNFPGRFSGRQFSNSRSEMNVSTLELGDSALYLCASSLSGDAYEQYFGPGTRLTVT.

This clone was seen only once. This chain uses TRBV29-1 with TRBJ1-1, with TRBD1 matching over 8 bases. V lost 7 bases and J lost 5; bases outside the gene matches: 15. The CDR3 is made up of 15 amino acids. Per the germline V gene, CDR1 is SQVTM and CDR2 is ANQGSEA. CDR3 sequence reads: CSALLNRGGRTEAFF. The CDR3 DNA sequence: TGCAGCGCTTTACTGAACAGGGGGGGCCGGACTGAAGCTTTCTTT. The variable domain in full, completed from reference TRBV29-1 and TRBJ1-1, reads SAVISQKPSRDICQRGTSLTIQCQVDSQVTMMFWYRQQPGQSLTLIATANQGSEATYESGFVIDKFPISRPNLTFSTLTVSNMSPEDSSIYLCSALLNRGGRTEAFFGQGTRLTVV.

This clone was seen a single time. The chain uses TRBV25-1 and TRBJ1-6; no reliable D call. This CDR3 is 15 amino acids long. Germline V gene data show CDR1 as MGHDK and CDR2 as SYGVNS. The V end was cut by 7 bases, the J end by 12 bases, with 22 bases between. CDR3 protein: CASTSSTVGFGPLHF. The CDR3 DNA reads as TGTGCCAGCACCTCCTCGACCGTGGGCTTTGGACCCCTCCACTTT. The entire variable domain, with the rest obtained from reference TRBV25-1 and TRBJ1-6, is as follows: EADIYQTPRYLVIGTGKKITLECSQTMGHDKMYWYQQDPGMELHLIHYSYGVNSTEKGDLSSESTVSRIRTEHFPLTLESARPSHTSQYLCASTSSTVGFGPLHFGNGTRLTVT.

This clone was found once. This sequence joins TRBV28 and TRBJ1-5; D gene unclear. CDR1 is MDHEN, CDR2 SYDVKM, per germline. The CDR3 runs to 16 residues. Trimming removed 7 bases at V and 2 bases at J, with 18 bases between. The CDR3 loop is CASTPTRVLGNQPQHF. The CDR3 region has the DNA TGTGCCAGCACCCCTACTCGGGTGCTCGGCAATCAGCCCCAGCATTTT.

The V gene is TRBV6-4, the J gene TRBJ1-5; the match to TRBD1 covers 8 bases. CDR1 is MRHNA and CDR2 is SNTAGT in the germline V gene. V shed 6 bases, J shed 0 bases, and the junction held 10 bases outside the gene matches. The CDR3 has 17 amino acids. The CDR3 DNA is TGTGCCAGCAGCGGACAGGGACTGATGTATAGCAATCAGCCCCAGCATTTT. It codes for CASSGQGLMYSNQPQHF.

V usage is TRBV3-1 (or the pseudogene TRBV3-2) and J usage is TRBJ1-5; D might be TRBD1 (5 bases). CDR3 length: 15 amino acids. V gave up 5 bases and J gave up 3 bases, with 14 bases separating them. The V gene's germline CDR1 is LGHDT and CDR2 YNNKEL (reference sequence). The CDR3 bases are TGTGCCAGCAGCAAAGGGGAGACCGACAATCAGCCCCAGCATTTT. Protein: CASSKGETDNQPQHF.

The chain uses TRBV5-1 and TRBJ2-5, with a tentative D call TRBD2 (6 bases). The V end lost 3 bases, the J end lost 5 bases, and 26 bases lay between the germline ends. This CDR3 has 18 amino acids. Looked up from germline, CDR1 is SGHRS and CDR2 is YFSETQ. CDR3 coding DNA: TGCGCCAGCAGCTCTCCTCGATTCCCGGGACTCAGGAGGGAGACCCAGTACTTC. Translating gives CASSSPRFPGLRRETQYF.

Here the CDR3 DNA reads TGTGCCAGCAGTGAAGCGGAGACAGCAGTGTCCTACGAGCAGTACTTC. Its translation is CASSEAETAVSYEQYF. The chain joins TRBV6-1 to TRBJ2-7, with a possible D match to TRBD1 (5 bases). The germline gives CDR1 MNHNS, CDR2 SASEGT. The ends were cut back, 0 bases at V and 1 base at J, with 13 bases in the middle. CDR3 length: 16 amino acids.

This sequence joins TRBV19 and TRBJ2-2; 9 nucleotides line up with TRBD1. Germline V CDR1 and CDR2: LNHDA, SQIVND (reference sequence). The V gene end was trimmed by 6 bases and the J gene end by 4 bases; junction bases not matched to a gene: 3. This CDR3 is 14 amino acids long. CDR3 amino acids: CASSGQGSTGELFF. The CDR3 DNA reads as TGTGCCAGTAGCGGACAGGGGAGCACCGGGGAGCTGTTTTTT. Supplemented by reference TRBV19 and TRBJ2-2, the full variable domain reads DGGITQSPKYLFRKEGQNVTLSCEQNLNHDAMYWYRQDPGQGLRLIYYSQIVNDFQKGDIAEGYSVSREKKESFPLTVTSAQKNPTAFYLCASSGQGSTGELFFGEGSRLTVL.